The subject of this entry is one TCR beta chain. Its antigen is not identified. This sample is drawn from a study of T cell responses to AZD1222 COVID-19 vaccine. Study outcomes and limitations: Nearly half of the spike-specific TCRs reportedly recognize variant regions that carry no mutations. Vaccine-associated CD4 TCRs ranged over spike, dominating at 160-218 and 743-854. Compared with day 0, the breadth and depth of the Spike-specific TCR repertoire rose significantly after two doses of AZD1222. It was only a handful of AZD1222 recipients who were seropositive at baseline.

This CDR3 comprises 15 residues. With 10 bases removed from V and 1 base from J, the gap between germline ends came to 14 bases. The germline gives CDR1 LNHDA, CDR2 SQIVND (reference sequence). Method: immunoSEQ multiplex PCR; TCRdb's copy keeps in-frame clones and lacks some. The sample carries about 180,000 clones, about 86% recorded once. The clonotype originates from an adult in good health. The gene calls are TRBV19 and TRBJ1-6; maybe TRBD1 (6 bases). The sample here was peripheral blood, taken on day 0 of AZD1222 vaccination. This chain's CDR3 is CATRDIGSYNSPLHF. The CDR3 coding sequence is TGTGCCACCCGGGACATCGGATCCTATAATTCACCCCTCCACTTT.